Presented here are 8 T cell receptor beta chains from one specimen sequenced in a study of T cell clonality in common variable immunodeficiency. Sequenced by immunoSEQ multiplex PCR; TCRdb stores in-frame clones only, minus some. The specimen has around 32,000 clones, none found just once. Sequenced sample: peripheral blood mononuclear cells. The receptors originated from a person aged 18 to 70 in good health.

This clone was observed many times. The CDR3 end lies 3 residues beyond the end of the read and is filled in from the germline J gene. The chain is built from TRBV20-1 and TRBJ2-4, with 9 nucleotides matching TRBD2. Trimming took 3 bases from V and 0 from J; bases not matched to a gene: 6. The CDR3 totals 16 residues. In germline, CDR1 is DFQATT, CDR2 SNEGSKA (reference sequence). The sequenced CDR3 bases are TGCAGTGCTAGGACCCTAGCGGGACTAGCCAAAAACATT. It codes for CSARTLAGLAKNI. The CDR3 as a whole reads CSARTLAGLAKNIQYF.

This clone has more than one count but fewer than ten. The sequenced fragment ends 3 residues before the CDR3 boundary, so the rest is inferred from the germline J gene. The chain joins TRBV7-9 to TRBJ2-2, with TRBD1 matching over 8 bases. This CDR3 contains 14 residues. The V gene's germline CDR1 is SEHNR and CDR2 FQNEAQ (reference sequence). The CDR3 sequence: CASSSRDRSLKLFF. CDR3 DNA, as far as it was read: TGTGCCAGCAGCAGCCGGGACAGGTCTTTGAAG.

This clone was observed at least ten times. The read ends 3 residues before the CDR3 terminus; that terminus is restored from the germline J gene. This rearrangement joins TRBV5-1 to TRBJ1-1; no clear D gene. Germline-derived CDR1 and CDR2 are SGHRS and YFSETQ. This CDR3 is 15 amino acids long. Trimming stripped 0 bases from V and 7 bases from J, with 16 bases between. The chain's CDR3 is CASSLDQTSAREAFF. The CDR3 bases that were read are TGCGCCAGCAGCTTGGACCAGACATCCGCCCGTGAA.

With regard to this clone: The CDR3 is cut off 3 residues early in the read; its end comes from the germline J gene. The chain is built from TRBV30 and TRBJ2-1, with a possible D match to TRBD1 (5 bases). The CDR3 runs 13 residues. V was clipped by 3 bases and J by 4 bases, with 10 bases between them. Germline lookup yields CDR1 GTSNPN and CDR2 SVGIG (reference sequence). CDR3 bases read: TGTGCCTGGAGAGGGGATTCGTACAATGAG. It codes for CAWRGDSYNE. From start to end, the CDR3 is CAWRGDSYNEQFF.

On this clone itself: The CDR3 extends 3 residues past the end of the read, so its final part is completed from the germline J gene. This chain connects TRBV30 to TRBJ2-7; unclear D gene. V lost 1 base to trimming and J lost 0 bases, with 19 bases between them. The CDR3 contains 17 residues. The germline V gene encodes CDR1 GTSNPN and CDR2 SVGIG (reference sequence). CDR3 region: CAWSGGYEGRLSYEQYF. Partial CDR3 DNA: TGTGCCTGGAGTGGAGGATACGAAGGCAGGCTCTCCTACGAG.

This clone was counted a few times. The junction and the germline gene differ at one end; a read error may be behind it. The read ends 3 residues early relative to the CDR3; the germline J gene fills the gap. The chain carries TRBV7-9 and TRBJ2-3; D gene unclear. The CDR3 has 14 residues. CDR1 and CDR2 from the germline V gene are SEHNR and FQNEAQ (reference sequence). CDR3 DNA, as far as it was read: TGTTCCAGCAGCTTAGACCAGAGCACAGATACG. Encoded protein: CSSSLDQSTDT. The complete CDR3 protein is CSSSLDQSTDTQYF.

In this sample, this clone turned up many times. The observed sequence ends 3 residues before the CDR3 terminus, with the missing tail filled in from the germline J gene. V usage is TRBV4-2 and J usage is TRBJ1-3, with D possibly TRBD1 on 5 matching bases. CDR1 LGHNA and CDR2 YNFKEQ come from the germline V gene. V lost 4 bases, J lost 4 bases, and 14 bases lay in between. The CDR3 is 15 amino acids. CDR3 protein: CASSPHGGPGNTIYF. The DNA read from the CDR3 is TGTGCCAGCAGCCCCCACGGGGGTCCCGGAAACACC.

On this clone: The read ends 3 residues shy of where the CDR3 ends; the end is completed using the germline J gene. The rearrangement uses TRBV19 and TRBJ2-7; perhaps TRBD1 as D (6 bases). This CDR3 has 14 amino acids. The germline V gene has CDR1 LNHDA and CDR2 SQIVND (reference sequence). Trimming pared 4 bases from V and 4 bases from J, leaving 14 bases between. The CDR3 loop reads CASSSSDRPYEQYF. The covered CDR3 bases are TGTGCCAGTAGTAGTTCCGACAGGCCATACGAG.